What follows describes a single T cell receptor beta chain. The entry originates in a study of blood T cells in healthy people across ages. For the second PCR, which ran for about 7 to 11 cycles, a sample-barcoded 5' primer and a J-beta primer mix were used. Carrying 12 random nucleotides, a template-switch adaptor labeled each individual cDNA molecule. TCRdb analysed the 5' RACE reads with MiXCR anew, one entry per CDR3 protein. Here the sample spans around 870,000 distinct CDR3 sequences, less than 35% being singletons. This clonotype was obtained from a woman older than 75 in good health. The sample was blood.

This chain's CDR3 is CASRPLAGGYEQYF. For the CDR3, the DNA is TGTGCCAGCAGACCACTAGCGGGAGGGTACGAGCAGTACTTC. The chain uses TRBV6-5 and TRBJ2-7; the match to TRBD2 covers 13 bases. The CDR3 has 14 residues. Germline-derived CDR1 and CDR2 are MNHEY and SVGAGI. The ends lost 6 bases at V and 4 bases at J; junction bases unmatched: 3.